Each of the 32 T cell receptor beta chains below was sequenced from the same sample in a study of early T cells in non-severe SARS-CoV-2 infection. MiXCR, run by TCRdb on the 5' RACE reads, gives a single entry per CDR3 protein. The repertoire holds tens of thousands of distinct CDR3 sequences, with approximately 8% as singletons. The specimen comprised whole blood, sampled at baseline. The receptors stem from an adult who was a healthcare worker with PCR-confirmed SARS-CoV-2 infection or an uninfected control (not recorded which).

There are a few counts of this clonotype. The chain recombines TRBV5-1 with TRBJ2-7, with D possibly matching TRBD2 (5 bases). V was pared by 3 bases and J by 1 base, with 11 bases between. The CDR3 runs 14 residues. Germline CDR1 SGHRS, CDR2 YFSETQ. The CDR3 DNA is TGCGCCAGCAGCTCCTTAGCGCCTTCCTACGAGCAGTACTTC. It encodes CASSSLAPSYEQYF.

This clonotype was seen ten or more times. V usage is TRBV12-3 or TRBV12-4 and J usage is TRBJ2-7; D uncertain. Trimming removed 7 bases from V and 3 bases from J, with 13 bases in between. There are 13 residues in the CDR3. The CDR3: CASMTRPHYEQYF. In DNA, the CDR3 is TGTGCCAGCATGACCAGGCCCCACTACGAGCAGTACTTC.

V gene TRBV29-1 combines with J gene TRBJ2-7, with D perhaps matching TRBD2 (6 bases). Germline CDR1 is SQVTM and CDR2 is ANQGSEA. CDR3 length equals 13 residues. V lost 7 bases, J lost 5 bases, and 18 bases lay in between. DNA for the CDR3: TGCAGCGCCGCGGGACCACAGAACCACGAGCAGTACTTC. It is translated as CSAAGPQNHEQYF.

The table lists this clonotype with many counts. The CDR3 nucleotides are TGCGCCAGCAGTCCTCGCGGTCGCGGCCCCACAGATACGCAGTATTTT. Protein product: CASSPRGRGPTDTQYF. This chain connects TRBV10-2 to TRBJ2-3, with D unresolved. This CDR3 has 16 amino acids. V was trimmed by 5 bases and J by 2 bases, leaving 17 bases between them. From germline, CDR1 is WSHSY and CDR2 SAAADI.

The chain carries TRBV11-3 and TRBJ2-5; 12 nucleotides agree with TRBD2. This CDR3 has 15 residues. Trimming took 5 bases from V and 1 from J; bases not matched to a gene: 2. The germline V gene has CDR1 SGHNT and CDR2 YENEEA. CDR3 DNA: TGTGCCAGCAGCCCTAGCGGGGGGGCCCAAGAGACCCAGTACTTC. Its protein is CASSPSGGAQETQYF.

This rearrangement joins TRBV5-5 to TRBJ1-6; D uncertain. The CDR3 has 14 residues. From germline, CDR1 is SGHKS and CDR2 YYEKEE (reference sequence). Trimming took off 7 bases at V and 14 bases at J, with 22 bases between the two ends. This chain's CDR3 is CASGPNRAGAALHF. The CDR3 coding sequence is TGTGCCAGCGGCCCAAACCGCGCGGGCGCGGCCCTCCACTTT.

In its sample, this clonotype was seen a few times. The junction departs from germline at one end; a sequencing error may be responsible. CDR3 amino acids: CASSSSRYTEAFF. The DNA for the CDR3 is TGTGCTAGCAGCTCCTCAAGGTACACTGAAGCTTTCTTT. The chain uses TRBV7-7 and TRBJ1-1; D is unresolved. Germline loops: CDR1 SSHAT, CDR2 FNYEAQ (reference sequence). This CDR3 spans 13 amino acids.

This clonotype was observed at least ten times. The rearrangement links TRBV11-2 to TRBJ2-5, with D perhaps TRBD2 (5 bases). Germline CDR1 SGHAT, CDR2 FQNNGV. The CDR3 is 14 amino acids. The V and J ends lost 5 bases and 4 bases respectively, with 14 bases between them. The CDR3 is CASSRGRGGETQYF. CDR3 sequence (DNA): TGTGCCAGCAGCCGAGGTCGTGGAGGAGAGACCCAGTACTTC.

This clonotype was seen ten or more times. The chain couples TRBV19 to TRBJ2-3; 10 bases map to TRBD1. The V gene end was trimmed by 11 bases and the J gene end by 3 bases; junction bases not matched to a gene: 11. The germline V gene encodes CDR1 LNHDA and CDR2 SQIVND (reference sequence). CDR3 length: 15 amino acids. CDR3 coding DNA: TGTGCCTCCCGAGGGCCGGGACAGGGGACAGATACGCAGTATTTT. The encoded protein is CASRGPGQGTDTQYF. The whole variable domain, filled in from reference TRBV19 and TRBJ2-3, reads DGGITQSPKYLFRKEGQNVTLSCEQNLNHDAMYWYRQDPGQGLRLIYYSQIVNDFQKGDIAEGYSVSREKKESFPLTVTSAQKNPTAFYLCASRGPGQGTDTQYFGPGTRLTVL.

The table lists this clonotype with a few counts. The chain combines TRBV20-1 with TRBJ2-7; D might be TRBD1 or TRBD2, each matching 5 bases. Germline V gives CDR1 DFQATT, CDR2 SNEGSKA (reference sequence). The CDR3 contains 15 residues. Trimming left V 6 bases short and J 5 bases short, with 23 bases between. The CDR3: CSAQPVGRANDEQYF. The DNA for the CDR3 is TGCAGTGCCCAACCCGTGGGACGGGCTAATGACGAGCAGTACTTC.

This rearrangement joins TRBV27 to TRBJ1-1; 8 positions match TRBD1. Germline CDR1 is MNHEY and CDR2 is SMNVEV (reference sequence). V was pared by 6 bases and J by 6 bases, with 12 bases of the junction left unmatched. The CDR3 is 15 amino acids. The CDR3 nucleotides are TGTGCCAGCAGGGAAGCAGGGGGCGCATTGTCTGAAGCTTTCTTT. Protein sequence: CASREAGGALSEAFF.

The rearrangement uses TRBV7-9 and TRBJ2-7, with 8 nucleotides matching TRBD1. Trimming at V came to 4 bases and at J to 5 bases, leaving 7 bases not matched to a gene. The CDR3 spans 14 residues. The germline V gene has CDR1 SEHNR and CDR2 FQNEAQ (reference sequence). This CDR3 is CASSSGQGGNEQYF. CDR3 coding DNA: TGTGCCAGCAGCTCAGGACAGGGAGGTAACGAGCAGTACTTC.

Many counts were recorded for this clonotype. The CDR3 spells CASSSLAGLRNEQFF. The CDR3 DNA sequence: TGTGCCAGCAGTTCCCTAGCGGGCCTCCGCAATGAGCAGTTCTTC. The rearrangement joins TRBV12-3 or TRBV12-4 to TRBJ2-1; 8 bases align to TRBD2. Losses at the gene ends were 4 bases for V and 6 bases for J; bases not matched to a gene: 8. CDR3 length equals 15 residues.

This clonotype was found a few times. The J gene is TRBJ2-7, the V gene TRBV4-1; the D is unclear. The germline V gene has CDR1 MGHRA and CDR2 YSYEKL. There are 13 residues in the CDR3. Between the trimmed V and J ends, which lost 5 bases and 4 bases, there was a span of 12 bases. CDR3 coding DNA: TGCGCCAGCAGCGTAGGTAGGGATTACGAGCAGTACTTC. This encodes CASSVGRDYEQYF.

There are a few counts of this clonotype. The chain joins TRBV7-2 to TRBJ2-3, with D perhaps TRBD1 or TRBD2 (5 bases each). Germline values: CDR1 SGHTA, CDR2 FQGNSA. CDR3 size: 16 residues. V was trimmed by 1 base and J by 5 bases, leaving 16 bases between them. The CDR3 bases are TGTGCCAGCAGCTTAGGGGGCGGTTCGAGGGGAGATACGCAGTATTTT. Translation gives CASSLGGGSRGDTQYF. The full variable domain, its missing parts supplied by reference TRBV7-2 and TRBJ2-3, is GAGVSQSPSNKVTEKGKDVELRCDPISGHTALYWYRQSLGQGLEFLIYFQGNSAPDKSGLPSDRFSAERTGGSVSTLTIQRTQQEDSAVYLCASSLGGGSRGDTQYFGPGTRLTVL.

This clonotype was observed a few times. CDR3 amino acids: CASSGIHTDTQYF. For the CDR3, the DNA is TGTGCCAGCAGTGGTATACACACAGATACGCAGTATTTT. The genes are TRBV2 and TRBJ2-3; D gene ambiguous. CDR3 size: 13 residues. The germline gives CDR1 SNHLY, CDR2 FYNNEI. V shed 4 bases and J shed 2 bases, with 7 bases lying between them.

In its sample, this clonotype was seen many times. This chain uses TRBV29-1 with TRBJ2-1; TRBD2 aligns across 10 bases. The CDR3 has 15 residues. V was pared by 8 bases and J by 7 bases, with 14 bases of the junction left unmatched. Per germline, CDR1 SQVTM and CDR2 ANQGSEA. The CDR3 DNA follows: TGCAGCTCCGCCCGAGCGGGGGGGCCCTCAAATGAGCAGTTCTTC. It yields the protein CSSARAGGPSNEQFF.

This clonotype was seen only a few times. The genes are TRBV18 and TRBJ1-1; D may be TRBD1 (6 bases). CDR1 is KGHSH, CDR2 LQKENI, per germline. The V and J ends lost 6 bases and 2 bases respectively, with 16 bases between them. The CDR3 length is 15 residues. The CDR3 region is CASSFRTDRNTEAFF. CDR3 nucleotide sequence: TGTGCCAGCTCTTTCAGGACAGATAGAAACACTGAAGCTTTCTTT.

This chain connects TRBV11-2 to TRBJ2-6; tentative D call: TRBD1 (6 bases). In germline, CDR1 is SGHAT, CDR2 FQNNGV. Trimming removed 0 bases from V and 2 bases from J, with 8 bases in between. The CDR3 length is 16 residues. CDR3 loop: CASSLEGATGANVLTF. In DNA, the CDR3 is TGTGCCAGCAGCTTAGAGGGGGCTACTGGGGCCAACGTCCTGACTTTC.

The rearrangement joins TRBV12-5 to TRBJ2-3, with TRBD1 matching over 10 bases. Germline CDR1 LGHNT, CDR2 FRNRAP. The CDR3 length is 17 residues. With V trimmed by 0 bases and J by 2 bases, 5 bases remained unmatched. This CDR3 is CASGLVGGTGATDTQYF. In DNA form, the CDR3 reads TGTGCTAGTGGTTTGGTCGGGGGGACAGGGGCCACAGATACGCAGTATTTT. Complete variable domain (other parts from reference TRBV12-5 and TRBJ2-3): DARVTQTPRHKVTEMGQEVTMRCQPILGHNTVFWYRQTMMQGLELLAYFRNRAPLDDSGMPKDRFSAEMPDATLATLKIQPSEPRDSAVYFCASGLVGGTGATDTQYFGPGTRLTVL.

This sequence joins TRBV5-5 and TRBJ1-5, with D maybe TRBD1 (5 bases). Germline CDR1 reads SGHKS; CDR2 reads YYEKEE (reference sequence). This CDR3 comprises 15 residues. The V gene lost 1 base and the J gene lost 6 bases, with 14 bases spanning the gap. The CDR3 nucleotides are TGTGCCAGCAGCTTGATGGTGCAGGGAACTCAGCCCCAGCATTTT. Translated, it gives CASSLMVQGTQPQHF.

The chain joins TRBV9 to TRBJ2-5, with 14 bases identical to TRBD2. After removal of 0 bases from V and 0 bases from J, the junction contained 4 bases not matched to a gene. The CDR3 consists of 18 residues. Germline loops: CDR1 SGDLS, CDR2 YYNGEE. CDR3 region: CASSVGGLAGGYQETQYF. In DNA form, the CDR3 reads TGTGCCAGCAGCGTAGGTGGACTAGCGGGGGGCTACCAAGAGACCCAGTACTTC.

This clonotype was detected only a few times. This chain links TRBV5-1 with TRBJ2-7; D assignment may be TRBD1 or TRBD2 (5 bases each). This CDR3 comprises 15 residues. Per the germline V gene, CDR1 is SGHRS and CDR2 is YFSETQ. Trimming stripped 3 bases from V and 0 bases from J, with 13 bases between. The CDR3 spells CASSSDSGRSYEQYF. CDR3 nucleotide sequence: TGCGCCAGCAGCTCCGACAGCGGACGCTCCTACGAGCAGTACTTC.

This clonotype showed up many times. V and J are TRBV10-2 and TRBJ2-7; TRBD1 agrees at 7 bases. V dropped 2 bases and J dropped 4; count of bases not matched to a gene: 8. Looked up from germline, CDR1 is WSHSY and CDR2 is SAAADI. The CDR3 sequence is 15 residues long. CDR3 sequence (DNA): TGCGCCAGCAGTGAGGTCGGGCAGGGGGTTTACGAGCAGTACTTC. Translated: CASSEVGQGVYEQYF.

There are many counts of this clonotype. The V gene is TRBV11-2, the J gene TRBJ1-4; D remains ambiguous. This CDR3 spans 14 amino acids. The V gene's germline CDR1 is SGHAT and CDR2 FQNNGV. With 5 bases removed from V and 3 bases from J, the gap between germline ends came to 10 bases. The CDR3 sequence is CASSTHPANEKLFF. The CDR3 bases are TGTGCCAGCAGCACCCACCCGGCTAATGAAAAACTGTTTTTT.

At least ten counts were recorded for this clonotype. The chain carries TRBV29-1 and TRBJ2-3; a possible D gene is TRBD2 (6 bases). Germline V CDR1 and CDR2: SQVTM, ANQGSEA. V was shortened by 6 bases and J by 0 bases, with 16 bases between the two germline ends. The CDR3 contains 15 residues. The CDR3 DNA reads as TGCAGCGTGGAGGTTTGGAGCGGGAGCACAGATACGCAGTATTTT. Translating it yields CSVEVWSGSTDTQYF.

This clonotype was counted many times. V and J are TRBV20-1 and TRBJ2-7; 8 bases are shared with TRBD2. The ends lost 6 bases at V and 1 base at J; junction bases unmatched: 8. Per the germline V gene, CDR1 is DFQATT and CDR2 is SNEGSKA (reference sequence). CDR3 length: 14 residues. CDR3 DNA sequence: TGCAGTGCCCAGGCGCGGGGGGAGTCCTACGAGCAGTACTTC. It yields the protein CSAQARGESYEQYF.

V usage is TRBV29-1 and J usage is TRBJ2-7; the match to TRBD2 covers 14 bases. Germline V gene lookup returns CDR1 SQVTM and CDR2 ANQGSEA. V dropped 6 bases and J dropped 3; count of bases not matched to a gene: 4. The CDR3 has 14 residues. The CDR3 sequence: CSVRGLAGDYEQYF. Here the CDR3 DNA reads TGCAGCGTGAGGGGACTAGCGGGGGACTACGAGCAGTACTTC.

The DNA for the CDR3 is TGTGCCAGCAGTACCTCCCGAACTAGCGGCTCAGATACGCAGTATTTT. This encodes CASSTSRTSGSDTQYF. The rearrangement joins TRBV12-3 or TRBV12-4 to TRBJ2-3; 8 bases agree with TRBD2. V was pared by 5 bases and J by 4 bases, with 11 bases of the junction left unmatched. This CDR3 has 16 amino acids.

This clonotype was recorded at least ten times. The chain uses TRBV7-9 and TRBJ2-7; D might be TRBD2 (7 bases). The length of the CDR3 is 15 residues. Germline loops: CDR1 SEHNR, CDR2 FQNEAQ (reference sequence). Trimming cost V 5 bases and J 2 bases, with 16 bases left between them. The CDR3 loop is CASSHGRGPPYEQYF. In DNA form, the CDR3 reads TGTGCCAGCAGCCATGGGCGGGGGCCCCCCTACGAGCAGTACTTC.

The rearrangement uses TRBV20-1 and TRBJ2-3; D possibly matches TRBD1 or TRBD2 (5 bases each). CDR1 DFQATT and CDR2 SNEGSKA come from the germline V gene (reference sequence). The ends were cut back, 0 bases at V and 1 base at J, with 14 bases in the middle. CDR3 length: 16 residues. The CDR3 region has the DNA TGCAGTGCTAGAGATCAGAAGGGGCGGGGCACAGATACGCAGTATTTT. Its translation is CSARDQKGRGTDTQYF.

The chain couples TRBV7-9 to TRBJ2-7; 9 bases map to TRBD2. V was clipped by 4 bases and J by 7 bases; unmatched bases: 8. Germline CDR1 and CDR2: SEHNR and FQNEAQ (reference sequence). There are 14 residues in the CDR3. CDR3 sequence reads: CASSYSGRTWEQYF. The CDR3 nucleotides are TGTGCCAGCAGCTACAGCGGGAGGACCTGGGAGCAGTACTTC.